This TCR beta chain was recorded in a study of T cell repertoires in cytomegalovirus infection. Study-level results: The response measured ex vivo was dominated by TCR beta clonotypes (HLA-C-restricted and CMV-specific).

CDR1 and CDR2 from the germline V gene are SGHNT and YENEEA. Trimming took 5 bases from V and 1 from J, leaving 17 bases between them. The CDR3 totals 16 residues. TCRdb re-analysed the reads in MiXCR, keeping a single row per CDR3 protein. The sample holds around 300,000 distinct CDR3 sequences, 20% to 30% seen once. As to this clonotype: Antigen specificity is unknown.

Specimen: cultured PBMCs, collected from culture after CMV antigen stimulation. The chain has TRBV11-3 and TRBJ2-5; no clear D. This TCR derives from a human donor in good health (CMV status not recorded). Some clones in this sample may be carry-over from other donors' samples. Written as DNA, the CDR3 is TGTGCCAGCAGCCCCGGACGGGTTAAGGTCCAAGAGACCCAGTACTTC. Amino acid sequence: CASSPGRVKVQETQYF.